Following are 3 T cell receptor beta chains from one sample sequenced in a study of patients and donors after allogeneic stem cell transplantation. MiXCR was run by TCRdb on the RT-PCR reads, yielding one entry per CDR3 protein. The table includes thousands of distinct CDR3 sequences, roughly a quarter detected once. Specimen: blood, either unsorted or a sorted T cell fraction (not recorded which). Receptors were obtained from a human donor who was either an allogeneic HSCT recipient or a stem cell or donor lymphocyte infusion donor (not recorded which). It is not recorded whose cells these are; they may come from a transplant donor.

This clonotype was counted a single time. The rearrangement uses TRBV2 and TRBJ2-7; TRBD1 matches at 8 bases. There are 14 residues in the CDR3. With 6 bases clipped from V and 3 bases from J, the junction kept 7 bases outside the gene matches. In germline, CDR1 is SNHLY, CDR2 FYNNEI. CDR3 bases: TGTGCCAGCAGGCGCGGACAGGGTGTCTACGAGCAGTACGTC. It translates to CASRRGQGVYEQYV.

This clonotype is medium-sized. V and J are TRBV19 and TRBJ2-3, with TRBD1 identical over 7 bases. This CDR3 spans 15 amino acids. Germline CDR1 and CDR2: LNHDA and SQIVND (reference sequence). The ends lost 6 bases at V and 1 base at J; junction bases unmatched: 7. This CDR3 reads CASRPRDSRTDTQYF. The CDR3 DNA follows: TGTGCCAGTAGACCCCGGGACAGCCGCACAGATACGCAGTATTTT.

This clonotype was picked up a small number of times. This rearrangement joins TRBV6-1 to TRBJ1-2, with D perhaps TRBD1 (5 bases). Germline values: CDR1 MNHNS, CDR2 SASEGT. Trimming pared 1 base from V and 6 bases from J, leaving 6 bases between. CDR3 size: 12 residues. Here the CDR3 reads CASSEGGDGYTF. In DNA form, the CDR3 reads TGTGCCAGCAGTGAAGGAGGGGATGGCTACACCTTC.